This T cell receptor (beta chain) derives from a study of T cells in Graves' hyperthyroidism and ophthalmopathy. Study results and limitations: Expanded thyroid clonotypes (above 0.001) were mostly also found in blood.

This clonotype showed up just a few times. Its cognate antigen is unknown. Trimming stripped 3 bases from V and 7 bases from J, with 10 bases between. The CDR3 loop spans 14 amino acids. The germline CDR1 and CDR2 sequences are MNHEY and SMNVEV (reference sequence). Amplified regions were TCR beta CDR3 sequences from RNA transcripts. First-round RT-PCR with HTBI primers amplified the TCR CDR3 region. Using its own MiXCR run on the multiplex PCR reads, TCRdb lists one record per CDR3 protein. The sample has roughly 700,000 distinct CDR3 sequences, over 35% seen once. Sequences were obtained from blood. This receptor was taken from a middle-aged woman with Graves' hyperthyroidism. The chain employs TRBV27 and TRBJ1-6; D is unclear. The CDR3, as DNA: TGTGCCAGCAGTTTGTCTGGGCCCAATTCACCCCTCCACTTT. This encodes CASSLSGPNSPLHF.